The 22 T cell receptor beta chains below all came from one sample that was sequenced in a study of shared clonotypes between healthy human individuals. TCRdb's table, derived via immunoSEQ multiplex PCR, lists solely in-frame clones and lacks some. The profile shows 1,400,000 or so clones, approximately 98.5% of them singletons. Sample: naive CD4+ T cells sorted from blood. Subset described: CD45RA+ positively selected. Source of these receptors: a man aged 25 to 40 in good health.

J is TRBJ2-7 and V is TRBV5-6; 8 bases are a match to TRBD2. This CDR3 comprises 16 residues. The germline gives CDR1 SGHDT, CDR2 YYEEEE. Trimming removed 1 base from V and 3 bases from J; junction bases left unmatched: 9. The CDR3 DNA reads TGTGCCAGCAGCTTGACTAGCGGAGGGTCGGTCTACGAGCAGTACTTC. Translating gives CASSLTSGGSVYEQYF.

In regard to this clone: This sample also contains other DNA sequences that code for the same CDR3. The chain carries TRBV2 and TRBJ1-1, with TRBD1 as a possible D gene (6 bases). V lost 6 bases to trimming and J lost 1 base, with 9 bases between them. The CDR3 is 13 residues long. The germline gives CDR1 SNHLY, CDR2 FYNNEI. The CDR3 sequence is CASRTRGNTEAFF. CDR3 bases: TGTGCCAGCAGGACCAGGGGGAACACTGAAGCTTTCTTT.

This chain connects TRBV25-1 to TRBJ2-3; D is ambiguous. This CDR3 contains 15 residues. V was pared by 3 bases and J by 6 bases, with 16 bases between. The germline V gene encodes CDR1 MGHDK and CDR2 SYGVNS. In nucleotides, the CDR3 is TGTGCCAGCAGTGATAAGGGTAAGACTGTGGATACGCAGTATTTT. Encoded protein: CASSDKGKTVDTQYF.

The V call is TRBV28, the J call TRBJ1-4, with D perhaps TRBD1 (5 bases). This CDR3 is built from 17 residues. Deletions cut 3 bases from V and 0 bases from J, with 14 bases between. Germline V lookup: CDR1 MDHEN, CDR2 SYDVKM. The CDR3 here is CASSFSGGLATNEKLFF. CDR3 in DNA: TGTGCCAGCAGTTTTTCGGGGGGACTAGCAACTAATGAAAAACTGTTTTTT.

In this sample, this clone turned up once. V usage is TRBV10-1 and J usage is TRBJ2-1; D uncertain. V was pared by 7 bases and J by 1 base, with 2 bases between. The CDR3 spans 11 residues. Looked up from germline, CDR1 is WNHNN and CDR2 is SYGVQD (reference sequence). CDR3 loop: CASTSYNEQFF. CDR3 in DNA: TGCGCCAGCACGTCCTACAATGAGCAGTTCTTC.

The rearrangement joins TRBV11-2 to TRBJ2-4; 10 bases line up with TRBD2. The CDR3 contains 14 residues. CDR1 SGHAT and CDR2 FQNNGV come from the germline V gene. With 8 bases clipped from V and 4 bases from J, the junction kept 5 bases outside the gene matches. CDR3 sequence: CASGIAGGKNIQYF. DNA for the CDR3: TGTGCCAGCGGCATAGCGGGAGGTAAAAACATTCAGTACTTC.

In the case of this clone: This CDR3 is also generated by other DNA sequences in the sample. The chain joins TRBV18 to TRBJ2-5; D gene ambiguous. This CDR3 region has 12 residues. Germline lookup yields CDR1 KGHSH and CDR2 LQKENI. Trimming left V 5 bases short and J 5 bases short, with 9 bases between. This chain's CDR3 is CASSGRRETQYF. The CDR3 DNA is TGTGCCAGCTCAGGGCGCAGGGAGACCCAGTACTTC.

This chain connects TRBV30 to TRBJ2-5; 8 positions agree with TRBD2. V was clipped by 0 bases and J by 14 bases; unmatched bases: 11. This CDR3 has 13 amino acids. In germline, CDR1 is GTSNPN, CDR2 SVGIG (reference sequence). CDR3 sequence reads: CAWSVLSGGPPYF. The CDR3, as DNA: TGTGCCTGGAGTGTACTATCGGGAGGGCCCCCTTACTTC.

The chain recombines TRBV27 with TRBJ2-7; 7 positions agree with TRBD1. Germline V gene data show CDR1 as MNHEY and CDR2 as SMNVEV (reference sequence). V lost 6 bases and J lost 3; bases outside the gene matches: 14. The CDR3 loop spans 16 amino acids. Here the CDR3 reads CASSQIKNRGSYEQYF. The CDR3 nucleotides read TGTGCCAGCAGCCAGATTAAGAACAGGGGCAGCTACGAGCAGTACTTC.

This rearrangement joins TRBV9 to TRBJ2-7; perhaps D is TRBD1 or TRBD2 (5 bases each). The V end lost 4 bases, the J end lost 3 bases, and 14 bases lay between the germline ends. Germline CDR1 and CDR2: SGDLS and YYNGEE. This CDR3 contains 14 residues. The CDR3 nucleotides are TGTGCCAGCAGCCAAGGGACCCGTGACTACGAGCAGTACTTC. It codes for CASSQGTRDYEQYF.

The chain has TRBV6-5 and TRBJ2-1, with TRBD1 as a possible D gene (6 bases). From germline, CDR1 is MNHEY and CDR2 SVGAGI. The CDR3 length is 15 residues. Trimming removed 5 bases at V and 7 bases at J, with 18 bases between. In nucleotides, the CDR3 is TGTGCCAGCAGTCCGACAGGTCCCCCGCGGAATGAGCAGTTCTTC. The encoded protein is CASSPTGPPRNEQFF.

V usage is TRBV12-2 and J usage is TRBJ2-5; the DNA was not used to check the table's D call, TRBD2. TRBV12-2 is a recognized pseudogene. This CDR3 has 15 amino acids. The CDR3 region has the DNA TGTGCAAGTCGCTTAGCAGGCGGGAGTAGAGAGACCCAGTACTTC. Residues: CASRLAGGSRETQYF.

The V gene is TRBV10-3, the J gene TRBJ2-1; the D gene is possibly TRBD1 (5 bases). The V and J ends lost 3 bases and 4 bases respectively, with 7 bases between them. The CDR3 has 13 residues. Germline-derived CDR1 and CDR2 are ENHRY and SYGVKD. The CDR3 sequence is CAISESGYNEQFF. The CDR3 DNA reads TGTGCCATCAGTGAATCAGGGTACAATGAGCAGTTCTTC.

The chain employs TRBV5-5 and TRBJ2-1, with 12 bases fitting TRBD2. The CDR3 contains 16 residues. V shed 2 bases, J shed 8 bases, and the junction held 8 bases outside the gene matches. CDR1 is SGHKS, CDR2 YYEKEE, per germline (reference sequence). The CDR3 is CASSFLAGGFNYEQFF. The CDR3 region has the DNA TGTGCCAGCAGCTTTCTAGCGGGAGGGTTTAATTATGAGCAGTTCTTC. Full variable domain (rest looked up from reference TRBV5-5 and TRBJ2-1): DAGVTQSPTHLIKTRGQQVTLRCSPISGHKSVSWYQQVLGQGPQFIFQYYEKEERGRGNFPDRFSARQFPNYSSELNVNALLLGDSALYLCASSFLAGGFNYEQFFGPGTRLTVL.

The rearrangement uses TRBV11-2 and TRBJ2-4; D might be TRBD2 (6 bases). The germline CDR1 and CDR2 sequences are SGHAT and FQNNGV. Trimming cost V 7 bases and J 11 bases, with 24 bases left between them. The CDR3 extends over 15 amino acids. The CDR3 nucleotides are TGTGCCAGCACCCGTATAACCGGGACTGCCGGATTTCAGTACTTC. Protein product: CASTRITGTAGFQYF.

The CDR3 DNA reads TGTGCCAGCAGCTTAGCGGGAGCCCCAGATACGCAGTATTTT. Its protein product is CASSLAGAPDTQYF. The V call is TRBV7-6, the J call TRBJ2-3; D is possibly TRBD2 (5 bases). Germline CDR1 is SGHVS and CDR2 is FNYEAQ. V shed 0 bases and J shed 4 bases, with 8 bases lying between them. The CDR3 consists of 14 residues.

The chain couples TRBV4-1 to TRBJ2-3; maybe TRBD2 (6 bases). The CDR3 runs to 17 residues. V gave up 3 bases and J gave up 3 bases, with 19 bases separating them. The germline V gene has CDR1 MGHRA and CDR2 YSYEKL. The CDR3 DNA reads as TGCGCCAGCAGCCACCCCCAGTCGCAAGGAGGGACAGATACGCAGTATTTT. Amino acids: CASSHPQSQGGTDTQYF.

The gene calls are TRBV18 and TRBJ2-3; 9 positions agree with TRBD1. Germline assignment: CDR1 KGHSH and CDR2 LQKENI. V gave up 3 bases and J gave up 1 base; unmatched junction bases: 5. The length of the CDR3 is 16 residues. The CDR3 sequence is CASSPVRQGGTDTQYF. The CDR3, as DNA: TGTGCCAGCTCACCGGTTCGACAGGGGGGCACAGATACGCAGTATTTT.

The DNA of the CDR3 is TGTGCCAGCAGCCCAACAGGGGTCCAAGAGACCCAGTACTTC. Its protein product is CASSPTGVQETQYF. This chain uses TRBV9 with TRBJ2-5; 7 bases line up with TRBD1. This CDR3 spans 14 amino acids. CDR1 is SGDLS, CDR2 YYNGEE, per germline. J lost 1 base, V lost 4 bases, and 4 bases had no gene match.

This sequence joins TRBV18 and TRBJ2-3; D gene ambiguous. CDR1 is KGHSH and CDR2 is LQKENI in the germline V gene. The V end lost 6 bases, the J end lost 4 bases, and 5 bases lay between the germline ends. The CDR3 has 11 amino acids. The CDR3 DNA follows: TGTGCCAGCTCCGATGCAGATACGCAGTATTTT. This codes for CASSDADTQYF.

This rearrangement joins TRBV5-1 to TRBJ2-1; 13 bases map to TRBD2. CDR3 length: 15 amino acids. J lost 7 bases, V lost 3 bases, and 4 bases had no gene match. Per the germline V gene, CDR1 is SGHRS and CDR2 is YFSETQ. The CDR3 DNA sequence: TGCGCCAGCAGCTCGGGACTAGCGGGAATGAATGAGCAGTTCTTC. Amino acid sequence: CASSSGLAGMNEQFF.

The chain has TRBV11-3 and TRBJ2-5; D gene ambiguous. The V end lost 3 bases, the J end lost 4 bases, and 18 bases lay between the germline ends. This CDR3 comprises 16 residues. Per the germline V gene, CDR1 is SGHNT and CDR2 is YENEEA. This chain's CDR3 is CASSLSWASGRETQYF. DNA of the CDR3: TGTGCCAGCAGCTTGTCGTGGGCGTCCGGTAGAGAGACCCAGTACTTC.